This TCR beta chain is drawn from a study of shared T cell receptors in the human thymus. The CDR3 is 14 amino acids. V was pared by 0 bases and J by 5 bases, with 10 bases between. The germline CDR1 and CDR2 sequences are MNHNS and SASEGT. Here immunoSEQ multiplex PCR was the method, and the copy in TCRdb shows in-frame clones only, minus some. This table holds around 730,000 clones, roughly 88% found once. The table lists this clone with a count of one. The sample also formed part of further work on human thymus T cells. That publication notes: The thymus tissue came from resections taken during corrective heart surgery. Among thymic and blood repertoires, usage of V and J genes appeared biased. What related research reported was that thymic repertoires overlapped highly among unrelated individuals.

The TCR sequence derives from a girl less than two years old with a congenital heart defect. The chain recombines TRBV6-1 with TRBJ1-2; D uncertain. The sample comprised thymocytes. Written as DNA, the CDR3 is TGTGCCAGCAGTGAAGCGCGGCGGAGATATGGCTACACCTTC. Its protein is CASSEARRRYGYTF.